Shown below are 10 T cell receptor beta chains from a single sample sequenced in a study of shared clonotypes between healthy human individuals. Data came from immunoSEQ multiplex PCR; TCRdb stores just in-frame clones and leaves some out. The sample consists of about 2.4 million clones, over 85% of them appearing once. The sequencing sample was made of naive CD4+ T cells sorted from blood. Described subset: CD45RA+ positively selected. Receptors originate from a man aged 18 to 35 in good health.

This chain links TRBV21-1 with TRBJ1-1; no check of the table's D call, TRBD1, against the DNA was made. TRBV21-1 is a pseudogene locus. This CDR3 region has 17 residues. CDR3 region: CASSPTGDAGGNTEAFF. CDR3 DNA: TGTGCCAGCAGCCCTACCGGCGACGCAGGGGGCAACACTGAAGCTTTCTTT.

A single count supports this clone. The gene calls are TRBV30 and TRBJ2-7; possibly TRBD2 for D (5 bases). The CDR3 spans 12 residues. Germline V lookup: CDR1 GTSNPN, CDR2 SVGIG (reference sequence). Trimming stripped 0 bases from V and 9 bases from J, with 12 bases between. DNA for the CDR3: TGTGCCTGGAGTGTTCCGGTTAGCGTGCAGTACTTC. Translation: CAWSVPVSVQYF.

The gene calls are TRBV27 and TRBJ2-3; possibly TRBD1 or TRBD2 for D (5 bases each). The CDR3 length is 13 residues. V lost 6 bases and J lost 1, with 8 bases in between. Looked up from germline, CDR1 is MNHEY and CDR2 is SMNVEV (reference sequence). The DNA of the CDR3 is TGTGCCAGCAGGGGGGATGGCACAGATACGCAGTATTTT. It codes for CASRGDGTDTQYF.

The rearrangement joins TRBV30 to TRBJ2-1, with 14 bases matching TRBD2. The CDR3 runs 11 residues. Germline loops: CDR1 GTSNPN, CDR2 SVGIG (reference sequence). V gave up 6 bases and J gave up 14 bases; unmatched junction bases: 3. CDR3 sequence (DNA): TGTGCCTGCATGACTAGCGGGAGGGAGTTCTTC. This translates into CACMTSGREFF.

This clone has a single count. This chain joins TRBV27 and TRBJ2-3; possible D gene TRBD2, 7 bases. The V and J ends lost 2 bases and 1 base respectively, with 13 bases between them. Germline assignment: CDR1 MNHEY and CDR2 SMNVEV (reference sequence). CDR3 length: 16 residues. CDR3 protein: CASSLHGGGGTDTQYF. For the CDR3, the DNA is TGTGCCAGCAGTTTACATGGGGGGGGCGGCACAGATACGCAGTATTTT.

The rearrangement links TRBV7-2 to TRBJ1-5, with 10 bases that match TRBD1. The germline CDR1 and CDR2 sequences are SGHTA and FQGNSA. V gave up 4 bases and J gave up 6 bases; unmatched junction bases: 6. The CDR3 contains 15 residues. CDR3 bases: TGTGCCAGCAGCTCCTGGACAGGGGGGAGTCAGCCCCAGCATTTT. Translation: CASSSWTGGSQPQHF. Full variable domain (rest looked up from reference TRBV7-2 and TRBJ1-5): GAGVSQSPSNKVTEKGKDVELRCDPISGHTALYWYRQSLGQGLEFLIYFQGNSAPDKSGLPSDRFSAERTGGSVSTLTIQRTQQEDSAVYLCASSSWTGGSQPQHFGDGTRLSIL.

The J gene is TRBJ2-7, the V gene TRBV6-6, with TRBD1 as a possible D gene (6 bases). The CDR3 length is 12 residues. The germline V gene has CDR1 MNHNY and CDR2 SVGAGI (reference sequence). V lost 2 bases to trimming and J lost 8 bases, with 10 bases between them. The CDR3 spells CASSYPRDKQYF. As DNA, the CDR3 is TGTGCCAGCAGTTACCCTCGGGACAAGCAGTACTTC.

This clone was detected only a few times. The junction shows a germline mismatch at one end, possibly a read error. The V and J genes are TRBV7-7 and TRBJ2-1; 10 positions match TRBD2. Germline V gene sequence: CDR1 SSHAT, CDR2 FNYEAQ (reference sequence). This CDR3 spans 15 amino acids. Here the CDR3 reads CASSQLAGAGAEQFF. DNA for the CDR3: TGTGCTAGCAGCCAGCTAGCGGGAGCTGGGGCTGAGCAGTTCTTC.

The V gene is TRBV19, the J gene TRBJ1-5; D unclear. The CDR3 runs 12 residues. V dropped 6 bases and J dropped 4 bases, with 7 bases sitting between them. The germline V gene encodes CDR1 LNHDA and CDR2 SQIVND (reference sequence). The CDR3 reads CASRQENQPQHF. As DNA, the CDR3 is TGTGCCAGTAGGCAGGAGAATCAGCCCCAGCATTTT.

The V gene is TRBV5-6, the J gene TRBJ1-1, with 9 bases lining up with TRBD1. Germline CDR1 and CDR2: SGHDT and YYEEEE. V shed 7 bases, J shed 5 bases, and the junction held 12 bases outside the gene matches. CDR3 length equals 15 residues. The CDR3 DNA reads TGTGCCAGCCTAATCCTCAAGACAGGGGGGACTGAAGCTTTCTTT. It encodes CASLILKTGGTEAFF.